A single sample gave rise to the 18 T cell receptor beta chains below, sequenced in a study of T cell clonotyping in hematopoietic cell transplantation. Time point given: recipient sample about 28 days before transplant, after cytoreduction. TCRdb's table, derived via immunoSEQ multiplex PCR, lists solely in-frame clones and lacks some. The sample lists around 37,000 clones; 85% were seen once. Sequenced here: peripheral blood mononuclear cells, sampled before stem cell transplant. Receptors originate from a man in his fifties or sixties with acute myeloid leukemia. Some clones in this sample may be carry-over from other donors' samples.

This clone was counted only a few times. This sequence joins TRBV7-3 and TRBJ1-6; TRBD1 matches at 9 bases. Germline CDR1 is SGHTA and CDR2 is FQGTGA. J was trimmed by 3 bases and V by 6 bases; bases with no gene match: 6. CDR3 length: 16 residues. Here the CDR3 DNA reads TGTGCCAGCAGTCCACAGGGGGCAGGCTATAATTCACCCCTCCACTTT. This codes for CASSPQGAGYNSPLHF.

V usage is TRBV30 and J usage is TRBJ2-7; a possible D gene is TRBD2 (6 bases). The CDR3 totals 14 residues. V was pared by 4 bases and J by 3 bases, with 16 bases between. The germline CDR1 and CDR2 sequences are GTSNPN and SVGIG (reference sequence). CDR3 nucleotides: TGTGCCTGGATTCCCCAGCGGGCTCACTACGAGCAGTACTTC. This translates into CAWIPQRAHYEQYF.

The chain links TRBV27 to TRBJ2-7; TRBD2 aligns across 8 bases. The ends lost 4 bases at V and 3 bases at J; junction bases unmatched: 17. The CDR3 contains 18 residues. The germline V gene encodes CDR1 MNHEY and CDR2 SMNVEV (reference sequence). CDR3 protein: CASSSKQGDRGGRYEQYF. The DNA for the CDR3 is TGTGCCAGCAGTTCGAAGCAGGGCGACCGGGGGGGTCGCTACGAGCAGTACTTC.

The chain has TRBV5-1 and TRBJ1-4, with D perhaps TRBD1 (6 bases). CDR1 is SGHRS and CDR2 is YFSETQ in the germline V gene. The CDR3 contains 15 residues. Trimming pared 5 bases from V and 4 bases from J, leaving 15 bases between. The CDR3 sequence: CASSVGATFNEKLFF. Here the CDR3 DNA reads TGCGCCAGCAGTGTGGGGGCGACCTTTAATGAAAAACTGTTTTTT.

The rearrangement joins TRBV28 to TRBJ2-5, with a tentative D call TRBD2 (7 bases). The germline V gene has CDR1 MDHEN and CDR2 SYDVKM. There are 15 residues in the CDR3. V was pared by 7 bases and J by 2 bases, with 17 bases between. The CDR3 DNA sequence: TGTGCCAGCACCAACGCCGGGGGGCCTCAAGAGACCCAGTACTTC. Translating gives CASTNAGGPQETQYF.

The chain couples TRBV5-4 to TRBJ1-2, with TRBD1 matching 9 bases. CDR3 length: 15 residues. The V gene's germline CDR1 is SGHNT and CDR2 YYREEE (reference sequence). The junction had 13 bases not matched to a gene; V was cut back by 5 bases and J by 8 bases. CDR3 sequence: CASSLKGDRVWGYTF. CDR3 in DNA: TGTGCCAGCAGTTTAAAGGGGGACAGGGTGTGGGGCTACACCTTC.

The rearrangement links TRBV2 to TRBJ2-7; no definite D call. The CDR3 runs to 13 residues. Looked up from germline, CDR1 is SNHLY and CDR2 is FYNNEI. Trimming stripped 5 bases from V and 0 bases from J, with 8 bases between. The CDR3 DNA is TGTGCCAGCAGTCCACAGTCCTCCTACGAGCAGTACTTC. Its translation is CASSPQSSYEQYF.

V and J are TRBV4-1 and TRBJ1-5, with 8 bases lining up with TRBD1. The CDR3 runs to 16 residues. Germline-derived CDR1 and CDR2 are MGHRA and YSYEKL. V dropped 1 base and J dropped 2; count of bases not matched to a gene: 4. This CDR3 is CASSQGDRPGNQPQHF. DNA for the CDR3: TGCGCCAGCAGCCAAGGGGACAGGCCCGGCAATCAGCCCCAGCATTTT.

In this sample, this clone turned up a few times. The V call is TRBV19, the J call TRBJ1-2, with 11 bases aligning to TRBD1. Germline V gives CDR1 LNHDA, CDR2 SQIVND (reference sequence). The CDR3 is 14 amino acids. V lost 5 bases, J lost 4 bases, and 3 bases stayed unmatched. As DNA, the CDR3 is TGTGCCAGTAGTCCGGGACAGGGGGTCTATGGCTACACCTTC. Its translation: CASSPGQGVYGYTF. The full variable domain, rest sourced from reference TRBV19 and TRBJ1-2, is DGGITQSPKYLFRKEGQNVTLSCEQNLNHDAMYWYRQDPGQGLRLIYYSQIVNDFQKGDIAEGYSVSREKKESFPLTVTSAQKNPTAFYLCASSPGQGVYGYTFGSGTRLTVV.

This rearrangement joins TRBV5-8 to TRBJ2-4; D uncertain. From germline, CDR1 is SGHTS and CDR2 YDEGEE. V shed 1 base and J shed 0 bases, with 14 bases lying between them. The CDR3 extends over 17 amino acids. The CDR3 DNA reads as TGTGCCAGCAGCTTGAATCGGGTCGGCGGAGCCAAAAACATTCAGTACTTC. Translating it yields CASSLNRVGGAKNIQYF.

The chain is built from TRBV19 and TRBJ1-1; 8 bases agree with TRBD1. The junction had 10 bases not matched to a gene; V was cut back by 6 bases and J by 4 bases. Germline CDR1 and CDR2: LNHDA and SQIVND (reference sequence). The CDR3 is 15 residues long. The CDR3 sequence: CASSQGAGLGTEAFF. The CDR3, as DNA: TGTGCCAGTAGCCAGGGGGCAGGGTTAGGCACTGAAGCTTTCTTT.

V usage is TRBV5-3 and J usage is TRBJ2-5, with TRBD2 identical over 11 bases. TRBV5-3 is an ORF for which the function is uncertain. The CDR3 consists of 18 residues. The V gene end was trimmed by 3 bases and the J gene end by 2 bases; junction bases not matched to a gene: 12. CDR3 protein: CARSSLAGGRARQETQYF. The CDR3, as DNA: TGTGCCAGAAGCTCCCTAGCGGGGGGTAGAGCGAGGCAAGAGACCCAGTACTTC.

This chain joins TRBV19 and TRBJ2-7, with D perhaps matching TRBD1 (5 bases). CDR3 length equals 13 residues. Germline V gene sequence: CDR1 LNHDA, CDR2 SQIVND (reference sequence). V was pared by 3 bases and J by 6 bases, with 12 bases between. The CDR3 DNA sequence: TGTGCCAGTAGTATTCTAGGGCAGGGCGAGCAGTACTTC. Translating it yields CASSILGQGEQYF. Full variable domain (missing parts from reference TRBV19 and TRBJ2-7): DGGITQSPKYLFRKEGQNVTLSCEQNLNHDAMYWYRQDPGQGLRLIYYSQIVNDFQKGDIAEGYSVSREKKESFPLTVTSAQKNPTAFYLCASSILGQGEQYFGPGTRLTVT.

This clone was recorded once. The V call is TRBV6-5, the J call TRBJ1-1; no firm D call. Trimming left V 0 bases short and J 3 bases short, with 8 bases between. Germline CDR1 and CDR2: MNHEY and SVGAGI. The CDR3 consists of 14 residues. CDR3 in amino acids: CASSYSGRHTEAFF. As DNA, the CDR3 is TGTGCCAGCAGTTACTCCGGACGGCACACTGAAGCTTTCTTT.

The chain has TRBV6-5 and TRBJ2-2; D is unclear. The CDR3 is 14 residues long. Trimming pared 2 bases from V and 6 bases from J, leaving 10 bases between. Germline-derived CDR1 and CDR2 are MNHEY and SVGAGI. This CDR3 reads CASSYRNKAGELFF. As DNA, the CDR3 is TGTGCCAGCAGTTACCGAAACAAGGCCGGGGAGCTGTTTTTT.

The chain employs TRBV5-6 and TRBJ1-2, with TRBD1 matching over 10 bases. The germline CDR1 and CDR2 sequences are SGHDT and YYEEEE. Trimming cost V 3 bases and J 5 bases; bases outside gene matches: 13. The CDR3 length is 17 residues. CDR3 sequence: CASSWRGQGTLRYGYTF. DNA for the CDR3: TGTGCCAGCAGCTGGAGGGGACAGGGGACCCTTAGGTATGGCTACACCTTC.

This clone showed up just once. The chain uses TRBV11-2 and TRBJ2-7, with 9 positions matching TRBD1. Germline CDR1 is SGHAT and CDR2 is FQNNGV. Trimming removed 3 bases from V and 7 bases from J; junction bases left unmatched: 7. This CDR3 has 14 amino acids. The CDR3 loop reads CASSFRDRVIEQYF. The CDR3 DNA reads TGTGCCAGCAGCTTCCGGGACAGGGTAATAGAGCAGTACTTC.

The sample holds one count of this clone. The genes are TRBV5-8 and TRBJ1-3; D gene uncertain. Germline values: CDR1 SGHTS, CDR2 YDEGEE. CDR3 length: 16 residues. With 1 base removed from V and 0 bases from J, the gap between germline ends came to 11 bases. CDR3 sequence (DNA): TGTGCCAGCAGCTTGCCAGGCCTAAACTCTGGAAACACCATATATTTT. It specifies CASSLPGLNSGNTIYF.